This T cell receptor (beta chain) was profiled in a study of blood T cell repertoires in COVID-19. Across the study: Spain, Italy and the United States supplied samples that represented acute and convalescent COVID-19. The cDNA or gDNA used as material had been derived from T cells, B-cell-depleted T cells, or PBMCs.

The trim removed 5 bases at V and 3 bases at J, leaving 3 bases unmatched. Germline V CDR1 and CDR2: MNHEY, SVGEGT. CDR3 size: 13 residues. In the authors' workflow: Estimation of nucleated cell counts relied on the amplification of reference gene primers. Sequencing used immunoSEQ multiplex PCR; TCRdb keeps in-frame clones, though not all of them. That table furnishes V, J and clone size, whereas the DNA furnished D and trimming. The data contain roughly 290,000 clones, around 87% of them seen just once; the ten biggest clones take up approximately 7.8%. This chain links TRBV6-2 or TRBV6-3 with TRBJ1-1, with 7 bases matching TRBD1. The clonotype was recovered from a woman in her forties or fifties who had recovered from COVID-19. The specimen was peripheral blood. CDR3: CASSPGQYTEAFF. The CDR3 coding sequence is TGTGCCAGCAGTCCGGGACAGTACACTGAAGCTTTCTTT.